The 25 T cell receptor beta chains listed next were all sequenced from one sample in a study of sequential checkpoint blockade in melanoma (dated by TCRdb to 2018 to 2020). The treatment or condition label, as the study defines it: randomized to nivolumab then ipilimumab (arm A) or the reverse (arm B). To prepare the library, the immunoSEQ multiplex PCR assay was applied. The clones in this table, taken by TCRdb from immuneACCESS, are in-frame only. Not every clone is retained; where verified, under half of the shortfall comes from an unresolved V gene, and the cause of the rest is unknown. For this sample there are around 4,600 clones; approximately 25% appear just once. The ten largest clones add up to 22% of the sample. The sequences come from tumor tissue (inferred from file names), collected from a patient given nivolumab and ipilimumab in sequence. These receptors were taken from a human donor with melanoma.

The rearrangement uses TRBV6-8 and TRBJ1-2; the match to TRBD1 covers 7 bases. V shed 0 bases, J shed 5 bases, and the junction held 3 bases outside the gene matches. This CDR3 comprises 14 residues. Looked up from germline, CDR1 is MNHGY and CDR2 is SAAAGT. The CDR3 DNA follows: TGTGCCAGCAGTTACTCAGGACAGGTTTATGGCTACACCTTC. Amino acid sequence: CASSYSGQVYGYTF.

This chain uses TRBV5-1 with TRBJ1-3, with D perhaps TRBD1 (6 bases). Germline lookup yields CDR1 SGHRS and CDR2 YFSETQ. The CDR3 has 15 amino acids. Trimming shortened V by 4 bases and J by 0 bases, and 11 bases separated the two germline ends. The CDR3 nucleotides are TGCGCCAGCAGCCCAGGGGCCACCTCTGGAAACACCATATATTTT. Translating it yields CASSPGATSGNTIYF.

This clone came up many times. J is TRBJ1-1 and V is TRBV11-3; a possible D gene is TRBD1 (6 bases). Per germline, CDR1 SGHNT and CDR2 YENEEA. The V gene lost 5 bases and the J gene lost 0 bases, with 19 bases spanning the gap. This CDR3 spans 17 amino acids. CDR3 protein: CASSPASTQGMNTEAFF. As DNA, the CDR3 is TGTGCCAGCAGCCCAGCCTCGACACAGGGAATGAACACTGAAGCTTTCTTT.

The chain couples TRBV4-1 to TRBJ1-5; 9 bases map to TRBD1. V trimming: 3 bases; J trimming: 4 bases; junction bases outside the gene matches: 7. The CDR3 spans 16 residues. The germline CDR1 and CDR2 sequences are MGHRA and YSYEKL. DNA for the CDR3: TGCGCCAGCAGCCACCGCGTCGGGACAGGGAATCAGCCCCAGCATTTT. It specifies CASSHRVGTGNQPQHF.

This clone has more than one count but fewer than ten. The chain couples TRBV6-8 to TRBJ2-2, with a weak D call TRBD2 (6 bases). Germline CDR1 is MNHGY and CDR2 is SAAAGT. Trimming removed 6 bases at V and 5 bases at J, with 25 bases between. The CDR3 extends over 18 amino acids. In nucleotides, the CDR3 is TGTGCCAGCAGGGGACCGAGAGACCAGGTTGCGGGGACCGGGGAGCTGTTTTTT. Encoded protein: CASRGPRDQVAGTGELFF.

This clone was counted at least ten times. The gene calls are TRBV7-7 and TRBJ2-7; tentatively, D is TRBD2 (6 bases). The CDR3 is made up of 15 amino acids. Germline V gene sequence: CDR1 SSHAT, CDR2 FNYEAQ (reference sequence). V was cut by 3 bases and J by 0 bases, with 12 bases left in between. CDR3 in amino acids: CASSLVGRPSYEQYF. The CDR3 DNA reads as TGTGCCAGCAGCTTGGTGGGGAGGCCCTCCTACGAGCAGTACTTC.

The V call is TRBV9, the J call TRBJ1-4, with 9 bases fitting TRBD1. The trim removed 3 bases at V and 7 bases at J, leaving 7 bases unmatched. The germline V gene encodes CDR1 SGDLS and CDR2 YYNGEE. CDR3 length: 15 amino acids. The CDR3 protein is CASSGGTGLSEKLFF. CDR3 DNA: TGTGCCAGCAGCGGGGGGACAGGGTTATCTGAAAAACTGTTTTTT.

The DNA for the CDR3 is TGCGCCAGCAGCCCAGGACAGAGGAGTAATGGCTACACCTTC. It is translated as CASSPGQRSNGYTF. This rearrangement joins TRBV5-1 to TRBJ1-2; D may be TRBD1 (6 bases). V was shortened by 4 bases and J by 6 bases, with 16 bases between the two germline ends. Germline V gene data show CDR1 as SGHRS and CDR2 as YFSETQ. The CDR3 length is 14 residues.

This clone appeared a few times. The V and J genes are TRBV15 and TRBJ2-2; D is uncertain. CDR1 is LNHNV, CDR2 YYDKDF, per germline (reference sequence). The length of the CDR3 is 16 residues. V gave up 3 bases and J gave up 4 bases, with 15 bases separating them. The CDR3 DNA reads TGTGCCACCAGCAGTGCTCGGTGGAAGGGCACCGGGGAGCTGTTTTTT. As protein: CATSSARWKGTGELFF. Filled out from reference TRBV15 and TRBJ2-2, the complete variable domain reads DAMVIQNPRYQVTQFGKPVTLSCSQTLNHNVMYWYQQKSSQAPKLLFHYYDKDFNNEADTPDNFQSRRPNTSFCFLDIRSPGLGDTAMYLCATSSARWKGTGELFFGEGSRLTVL.

Ten or more counts support this clone. V gene TRBV1 combines with J gene TRBJ2-7; TRBD1 reflects the table's D call only, with no check against the DNA. TRBV1 represents a pseudogene. The length of the CDR3 is 16 residues. The CDR3: CASSQLPETGGQEQYF. In nucleotides, the CDR3 is TGCGCCAGCAGCCAATTACCTGAGACAGGGGGCCAGGAGCAGTACTTC.

The chain employs TRBV19 and TRBJ2-1, with D tentatively TRBD1 or TRBD2 (5 bases each). Germline V gene lookup returns CDR1 LNHDA and CDR2 SQIVND (reference sequence). Between the trimmed V and J ends, which lost 3 bases and 0 bases, there was a span of 9 bases. This CDR3 region has 15 residues. CDR3 residues: CASSIAGSSYNEQFF. The CDR3 DNA reads TGTGCCAGTAGTATTGCAGGGAGCTCCTACAATGAGCAGTTCTTC.

This clone was counted a few times. The genes are TRBV19 and TRBJ2-3, with TRBD2 matching 7 bases. Trimming removed 1 base from V and 1 base from J; junction bases left unmatched: 5. Germline values: CDR1 LNHDA, CDR2 SQIVND (reference sequence). The CDR3 is 16 residues long. CDR3 sequence reads: CASSIVRGRGTDTQYF. CDR3 DNA sequence: TGTGCCAGTAGTATAGTGCGCGGGAGAGGCACAGATACGCAGTATTTT.

This clone was found many times. The chain carries TRBV11-3 and TRBJ2-5, with D unclear. Germline assignment: CDR1 SGHNT and CDR2 YENEEA. The CDR3 is 15 residues long. Between the trimmed V and J ends, which lost 0 bases and 2 bases, there was a span of 10 bases. CDR3 amino acids: CASSLEPVMQETQYF. In DNA form, the CDR3 reads TGTGCCAGCAGCTTAGAGCCGGTGATGCAAGAGACCCAGTACTTC.

The genes are TRBV19 and TRBJ2-1; D is unclear. The CDR3 runs 14 residues. Trimming pared 3 bases from V and 5 bases from J, leaving 11 bases between. Germline V gives CDR1 LNHDA, CDR2 SQIVND (reference sequence). CDR3 DNA: TGTGCCAGTAGTATCATCGTTTCCAACAATGAGCAGTTCTTC. It codes for CASSIIVSNNEQFF.

CDR3 sequence: CASSQGDRGGNEQFF. CDR3 DNA: TGCGCCAGCAGCCAAGGAGACAGGGGGGGCAATGAGCAGTTCTTC. The rearrangement joins TRBV1 to TRBJ2-1; the table calls TRBD1, which could not be checked here. TRBV1 is termed a pseudogene. The CDR3 has 15 amino acids.

By share of the sample, this clone is medium-sized (0.01 to 0.1%). The chain couples TRBV5-1 to TRBJ2-3; D is possibly TRBD1 or TRBD2 (5 bases each). The CDR3 runs 14 residues. Trimming left V 4 bases short and J 2 bases short, with 11 bases between. CDR1 SGHRS and CDR2 YFSETQ come from the germline V gene. CDR3 in amino acids: CASSPAGTTDTQYF. CDR3 DNA sequence: TGCGCCAGCAGCCCGGCCGGGACCACAGATACGCAGTATTTT.

The rearrangement uses TRBV6-8 and TRBJ2-1; either TRBD1 or TRBD2 may fit D (5 bases each). CDR1 is MNHGY, CDR2 SAAAGT, per germline. This CDR3 comprises 13 residues. V was pared by 6 bases and J by 10 bases, with 16 bases between. CDR3: CASSFGERGEQFF. The CDR3 coding sequence is TGTGCCAGCAGCTTTGGGGAGAGGGGAGAGCAGTTCTTC.

This clone is deemed medium-sized (0.01 to 0.1%). The CDR3 DNA sequence: TGTGCCAGCAGCCCCAGCGGGACCCCGTGGGGTGAGCAGTTCTTC. Protein: CASSPSGTPWGEQFF. The V call is TRBV11-3, the J call TRBJ2-1; TRBD2 matches at 7 bases. This CDR3 contains 15 residues. Germline CDR1 reads SGHNT; CDR2 reads YENEEA. J lost 9 bases, V lost 5 bases, and 13 bases had no gene match.

This clone has a handful of counts. The chain joins TRBV11-3 to TRBJ2-3, with TRBD2 matching over 11 bases. V trimming: 2 bases; J trimming: 3 bases; junction bases outside the gene matches: 4. CDR1 and CDR2 from the germline V gene are SGHNT and YENEEA. The CDR3 loop spans 16 amino acids. The CDR3, as DNA: TGTGCCAGCAGCTTACTACTAGCGGGGGTAACAGATACGCAGTATTTT. Its translation is CASSLLLAGVTDTQYF.

The chain couples TRBV5-1 to TRBJ2-3, with D tentatively TRBD1 (6 bases). The CDR3 is 15 residues long. The ends were cut back, 0 bases at V and 0 bases at J, with 8 bases in the middle. Germline V gives CDR1 SGHRS, CDR2 YFSETQ. CDR3 region: CASSLGTASTDTQYF. The CDR3 nucleotides read TGCGCCAGCAGCTTGGGGACAGCTAGCACAGATACGCAGTATTTT.

This clone was found a few times. This sequence joins TRBV7-8 and TRBJ1-1; D gene ambiguous. The germline V gene has CDR1 SGHVS and CDR2 FQNEAQ. The CDR3 contains 13 residues. Trimming removed 2 bases at V and 4 bases at J, with 8 bases between. DNA of the CDR3: TGTGCCAGCAGCTTATGGTCCAGCACTGAAGCTTTCTTT. As protein: CASSLWSSTEAFF.

This sequence joins TRBV28 and TRBJ2-1, with unresolved D. The CDR3 is made up of 14 amino acids. CDR1 and CDR2 (germline): MDHEN, SYDVKM. V was pared by 3 bases and J by 2 bases, with 8 bases between. The DNA of the CDR3 is TGTGCCAGCAGTTTTCGGGCCCCCTACAATGAGCAGTTCTTC. It specifies CASSFRAPYNEQFF.

V is TRBV30 and J is TRBJ2-1, with TRBD1 matching over 8 bases. Per germline, CDR1 GTSNPN and CDR2 SVGIG (reference sequence). V lost 0 bases and J lost 2; bases outside the gene matches: 3. This CDR3 is 15 amino acids long. The CDR3 DNA reads as TGTGCCTGGAGTGTAGAACAGGGGGCCTACAATGAGCAGTTCTTC. This encodes CAWSVEQGAYNEQFF.

This chain joins TRBV30 and TRBJ1-2; no definite D call. CDR1 and CDR2 (germline): GTSNPN, SVGIG (reference sequence). This CDR3 is 13 amino acids long. V was cut by 6 bases and J by 0 bases, with 11 bases left in between. This CDR3 is CACIGRTNYGYTF. The CDR3 DNA reads TGTGCCTGCATAGGGAGAACTAACTATGGCTACACCTTC.

CDR3 DNA: TGTGCCAGCAGCCAGCCCCCTCTAGCGGGAGTGGGAGATACGCAGTATTTT. Translating it yields CASSQPPLAGVGDTQYF. V usage is TRBV6-8 and J usage is TRBJ2-3; 10 bases are a match to TRBD2. V lost 6 bases, J lost 5 bases, and 14 bases stayed unmatched. In germline, CDR1 is MNHGY, CDR2 SAAAGT. This CDR3 is 17 amino acids long.